These T cell receptor beta chains were read from a single sample in a study of T cells in Graves' hyperthyroidism and ophthalmopathy. One entry per CDR3 protein results from TCRdb running MiXCR on the multiplex PCR reads. The sample has about 510,000 distinct CDR3 sequences; around 13% are singletons. The sample taken for sequencing was blood. These receptors all come from a woman aged 40-49 years with Graves' hyperthyroidism. The CDR3 runs from the conserved cysteine through the conserved F or W. The D gene is left open where the match is weak. Some rows mark clone size as missing; the rest say once, few, many or name a class of expanded clone.

D	J	size	V	length	CDR3	DNA
.	TRBJ2-3	few	TRBV4-1	16	CASSPVGTAFTDTQYF	TGCGCCAGCAGCCCCGTCGGGACTGCCTTCACAGATACGCAGTATTTT
TRBD2	TRBJ2-1	many	TRBV11-3	15	CASSLVAGAFNEQFF	TGTGCCAGCAGCTTAGTAGCGGGGGCTTTCAATGAGCAGTTCTTC
TRBD1	TRBJ2-1	many	TRBV7-6	16	CASSERDRGSYNEQFF	TGTGCCAGCAGCGAAAGGGACAGGGGCTCCTACAATGAGCAGTTCTTC
.	TRBJ2-1	few	TRBV3-1	17	CASSQDPGIWSYNEQFF	TGTGCCAGCAGCCAAGATCCGGGGATTTGGTCCTACAATGAGCAGTTCTTC
.	TRBJ2-5	many	TRBV18	13	CASSPLGEETQYF	TGTGCCAGCTCACCCCTAGGAGAAGAGACCCAGTACTTC
TRBD1	TRBJ1-2	.	TRBV5-6	15	CASSHTNRGNYGYTF	TGTGCCAGCAGCCATACGAACAGGGGAAACTATGGCTACACCTTC
.	TRBJ2-1	many	TRBV20-1	14	CSARGQVAGNEQFF	TGCAGTGCGCGGGGACAGGTAGCGGGCAATGAGCAGTTCTTC
TRBD1	TRBJ2-2	.	TRBV5-6	16	CASSLVGTGNTGELFF	TGTGCCAGCAGCTTGGTTGGGACAGGGAACACCGGGGAGCTGTTTTTT
.	TRBJ2-1	.	TRBV5-5	17	CASSLGLGGASYNEQFF	TGTGCCAGCAGCTTGGGGTTGGGGGGGGCCTCCTACAATGAGCAGTTCTTC
.	TRBJ2-5	many	TRBV7-2	14	CASSFNGAAGTQYF	TGTGCCAGCAGCTTCAACGGGGCTGCGGGGACCCAGTACTTC
.	TRBJ1-2	.	TRBV6-1	13	CASSAQGNYGYTF	TGTGCCAGCAGTGCACAGGGAAACTATGGCTACACCTTC
TRBD2	TRBJ2-3	.	TRBV3-1	13	CASSPGTSGYQYF	TGTGCCAGCAGCCCTGGGACTAGCGGGTACCAGTATTTT
TRBD2	TRBJ2-1	few	TRBV20-1	15	CSASSSGTNNNEQFF	TGCAGTGCTAGTTCTAGCGGGACGAATAACAATGAGCAGTTCTTC
TRBD1	TRBJ1-5	many	TRBV27	16	CASSLLGQGMNQPQHF	TGTGCCAGCAGTTTACTCGGACAGGGGATGAATCAGCCCCAGCATTTT
.	TRBJ2-1	.	TRBV7-9	15	CASSTGTDTYNEQFF	TGTGCCAGCAGCACCGGGACCGACACCTACAATGAGCAGTTCTTC
.	TRBJ1-3	many	TRBV20-1	13	CSAIENHGNTIYF	TGCAGTGCTATAGAGAATCACGGAAACACCATATATTTT
.	TRBJ2-5	once	TRBV28	13	CASSDGQTETQYF	TGTGCCAGCAGCGACGGACAGACGGAGACCCAGTACTTC